One and the same sample provided the 25 T cell receptor beta chains below, sequenced in a study of cytomegalovirus exposure and HLA in healthy donors. Primers for the PCR totalled 60 Vbeta and 13 Jbeta. The data were produced by immunoSEQ multiplex PCR, yet TCRdb's version contains in-frame clones alone and is incomplete. In the table there are under 150,000 clones, 76% of which are singletons. The sample was PBMCs. The receptor set was obtained from a female donor in good health and CMV-seropositive.

This chain uses TRBV5-1 with TRBJ1-1; D not resolved. This CDR3 comprises 16 residues. The germline V gene has CDR1 SGHRS and CDR2 YFSETQ. V was trimmed by 2 bases and J by 4 bases, leaving 18 bases between them. The CDR3 coding sequence is TGCGCCAGCAGCTTAGGTGCAGGCCCCCTTGGCACTGAAGCTTTCTTT. Amino acids: CASSLGAGPLGTEAFF.

V and J are TRBV19 and TRBJ1-5, with D possibly matching TRBD1 (6 bases). Germline loops: CDR1 LNHDA, CDR2 SQIVND (reference sequence). CDR3 length equals 14 residues. V dropped 8 bases and J dropped 3 bases, with 14 bases sitting between them. As DNA, the CDR3 is TGTGCCAGTCGCCTCGACAGGAACAATCAGCCCCAGCATTTT. It codes for CASRLDRNNQPQHF. Complete variable domain (other parts from reference TRBV19 and TRBJ1-5): DGGITQSPKYLFRKEGQNVTLSCEQNLNHDAMYWYRQDPGQGLRLIYYSQIVNDFQKGDIAEGYSVSREKKESFPLTVTSAQKNPTAFYLCASRLDRNNQPQHFGDGTRLSIL.

In its sample, this clone was seen a few times. This sequence joins TRBV4-1 and TRBJ2-3; 10 positions agree with TRBD2. CDR3 size: 16 residues. Unmatched junction bases numbered 6, after V lost 2 bases and J lost 4 bases. Germline loops: CDR1 MGHRA, CDR2 YSYEKL. DNA for the CDR3: TGCGCCAGCAGCCAATTCACTAGCGGGGTTTCAGATACGCAGTATTTT. This sequence encodes CASSQFTSGVSDTQYF.

The chain links TRBV5-1 to TRBJ1-2; 8 nucleotides match TRBD1. Trimming took 2 bases from V and 6 from J; bases not matched to a gene: 9. Germline V gives CDR1 SGHRS, CDR2 YFSETQ. This CDR3 comprises 15 residues. In DNA, the CDR3 is TGCGCCAGCAGCTTAATCCCCGACAGGGGTCATGGCTACACCTTC. Translating it yields CASSLIPDRGHGYTF. Variable domain in full (rest from reference TRBV5-1 and TRBJ1-2): KAGVTQTPRYLIKTRGQQVTLSCSPISGHRSVSWYQQTPGQGLQFLFEYFSETQRNKGNFPGRFSGRQFSNSRSEMNVSTLELGDSALYLCASSLIPDRGHGYTFGSGTRLTVV.

The rearrangement uses TRBV2 and TRBJ2-7; D perhaps matches TRBD2 (6 bases). V lost 1 base and J 4 bases, leaving 8 bases between the germline ends. This CDR3 has 13 amino acids. The germline gives CDR1 SNHLY, CDR2 FYNNEI. CDR3 in DNA: TGTGCCAGCAGTGAAGAGGCGGGGTACGAGCAGTACTTC. Translating gives CASSEEAGYEQYF.

The chain employs TRBV2 and TRBJ2-5, with 9 bases identical to TRBD1. The end of the DNA aligns better with TRBJ2-7, so the J call may be wrong. The CDR3 is made up of 14 amino acids. Germline lookup yields CDR1 SNHLY and CDR2 FYNNEI. The CDR3 loop is CASRDRGSSYEQYF. The CDR3 DNA follows: TGTGCCAGCAGAGACAGGGGGAGCTCCTACGAGCAGTACTTC.

This chain joins TRBV30 and TRBJ1-1; D is possibly TRBD1 (5 bases). The CDR3 spans 13 residues. V dropped 2 bases and J dropped 3 bases, with 10 bases sitting between them. Germline lookup yields CDR1 GTSNPN and CDR2 SVGIG (reference sequence). CDR3: CAWSHGDYTEAFF. The CDR3 DNA reads as TGTGCCTGGAGTCACGGGGACTACACTGAAGCTTTCTTT. The full variable domain, with the rest looked up from reference TRBV30 and TRBJ1-1, is SQTIHQWPATLVQPVGSPLSLECTVEGTSNPNLYWYRQAAGRGLQLLFYSVGIGQISSEVPQNLSASRPQDRQFILSSKKLLLSDSGFYLCAWSHGDYTEAFFGQGTRLTVV.

This clone turned up a few times. This sequence joins TRBV5-5 and TRBJ2-7; 12 nucleotides match TRBD2. The V and J ends lost 3 bases and 4 bases, in that order; junction bases with no gene match: 2. In germline, CDR1 is SGHKS, CDR2 YYEKEE (reference sequence). This CDR3 has 14 residues. DNA for the CDR3: TGTGCCAGCAGCTCCGGGACTAGCGGGTACGAGCAGTACTTC. Translated: CASSSGTSGYEQYF.

The chain has TRBV10-3 and TRBJ2-3; TRBD2 matches 14 bases. Germline V lookup: CDR1 ENHRY, CDR2 SYGVKD. Losses at the gene ends were 6 bases for V and 8 bases for J; bases not matched to a gene: 10. The CDR3 is made up of 16 amino acids. CDR3 DNA: TGTGCCATCAGCCCCGGGACTAGCGGGGGATTGGGTACGCAGTATTTT. Its translation is CAISPGTSGGLGTQYF.

The rearrangement links TRBV6-6 to TRBJ2-5; D is undetermined. This CDR3 has 10 residues. From germline, CDR1 is MNHNY and CDR2 SVGAGI (reference sequence). V lost 6 bases to trimming and J lost 4 bases, with 3 bases between them. The CDR3 DNA reads as TGTGCCAGCAGAGCAGAGACCCAGTACTTC. This codes for CASRAETQYF.

This clone was picked up one time. The V call is TRBV6-5, the J call TRBJ2-1; 9 nucleotides line up with TRBD2. Germline lookup yields CDR1 MNHEY and CDR2 SVGAGI. The CDR3 contains 15 residues. The trim removed 5 bases at V and 3 bases at J, leaving 5 bases unmatched. CDR3 sequence reads: CASSPKTSGYNEQFF. The CDR3 DNA follows: TGTGCCAGCAGTCCAAAGACTAGCGGCTACAATGAGCAGTTCTTC.

This clone came up once. The genes are TRBV6-4 and TRBJ1-2; D is unresolved. Germline V lookup: CDR1 MRHNA, CDR2 SNTAGT. V was trimmed by 6 bases and J by 4 bases, leaving 21 bases between them. There are 16 residues in the CDR3. CDR3 residues: CASSPEEGILSYGYTF. CDR3 DNA sequence: TGTGCCAGCAGCCCGGAGGAGGGTATACTTTCCTATGGCTACACCTTC.

Concerning this clone: Other DNA sequences in this sample translate to the same CDR3. The rearrangement links TRBV11-2 to TRBJ2-3, with a tentative D call TRBD2 (6 bases). The V gene lost 1 base and the J gene lost 6 bases, with 11 bases spanning the gap. The CDR3 runs to 14 residues. From germline, CDR1 is SGHAT and CDR2 FQNNGV. The CDR3 protein is CASSLAGAEDTQYF. CDR3 sequence (DNA): TGTGCCAGCAGCTTAGCGGGAGCAGAGGATACGCAGTATTTT.

J is TRBJ2-1 and V is TRBV4-2, with a weak D call TRBD2 (6 bases). This CDR3 comprises 16 residues. Trimming removed 0 bases from V and 2 bases from J, with 11 bases in between. CDR1 is LGHNA and CDR2 is YNFKEQ in the germline V gene. The CDR3 sequence: CASSQDSGEPYNEQFF. The CDR3 bases are TGTGCCAGCAGCCAAGATTCGGGGGAACCCTACAATGAGCAGTTCTTC.

J is TRBJ2-1 and V is TRBV2, with D possibly TRBD2 on 6 matching bases. Per the germline V gene, CDR1 is SNHLY and CDR2 is FYNNEI. The V end was cut by 1 base, the J end by 3 bases, with 13 bases between. The length of the CDR3 is 16 residues. CDR3: CASSEGGGAFYNEQFF. The CDR3, as DNA: TGTGCCAGCAGTGAAGGTGGCGGGGCTTTCTACAATGAGCAGTTCTTC.

This clone was observed a handful of times. V usage is TRBV19 and J usage is TRBJ1-4, with 11 bases aligning to TRBD1. Trimming at V came to 5 bases and at J to 8 bases, leaving 7 bases not matched to a gene. The germline CDR1 and CDR2 sequences are LNHDA and SQIVND (reference sequence). This CDR3 contains 15 residues. This chain's CDR3 is CASSFWTGGDEKLFF. CDR3 in DNA: TGTGCCAGTAGTTTTTGGACAGGGGGCGACGAAAAACTGTTTTTT.

The gene calls are TRBV5-4 and TRBJ2-2; 11 positions agree with TRBD1. The V gene's germline CDR1 is SGHNT and CDR2 YYREEE (reference sequence). The junction had 1 base not matched to a gene; V was cut back by 6 bases and J by 3 bases. The CDR3 loop spans 14 amino acids. DNA for the CDR3: TGTGCCAGCACGGACAGGGGGCACACCGGGGAGCTGTTTTTT. Its translation is CASTDRGHTGELFF.

The CDR3 DNA reads as TGTGCCAGCAGCGCTGGTACTAGCATCTACGAGCAGTACTTC. Translated, it gives CASSAGTSIYEQYF. The V call is TRBV7-9, the J call TRBJ2-7; tentative D call: TRBD2 (6 bases). Germline CDR1 SEHNR, CDR2 FQNEAQ (reference sequence). The CDR3 has 14 residues. Trimming removed 5 bases at V and 3 bases at J, with 14 bases between.

This chain connects TRBV2 to TRBJ1-2; 8 bases are a match to TRBD1. Unmatched junction bases numbered 6, after V lost 6 bases and J lost 3 bases. Per the germline V gene, CDR1 is SNHLY and CDR2 is FYNNEI. This CDR3 comprises 14 residues. CDR3: CASRTGQADYGYTF. DNA for the CDR3: TGTGCCAGCAGGACGGGACAGGCGGACTATGGCTACACCTTC.

The J gene is TRBJ2-7, the V gene TRBV27; possibly TRBD1 for D (6 bases). Per the germline V gene, CDR1 is MNHEY and CDR2 is SMNVEV (reference sequence). The CDR3 runs to 12 residues. V lost 6 bases to trimming and J lost 3 bases, with 9 bases between them. CDR3: CASRSGVYEQYF. CDR3 DNA sequence: TGTGCCAGCAGGTCAGGGGTCTACGAGCAGTACTTC.

Only a few counts were recorded for this clone. The V and J genes are TRBV10-3 and TRBJ1-5; 8 bases align to TRBD1. V shed 4 bases, J shed 0 bases, and the junction held 5 bases outside the gene matches. This CDR3 has 16 amino acids. The germline CDR1 and CDR2 sequences are ENHRY and SYGVKD. This CDR3 reads CAISARTGNSNQPQHF. CDR3 coding DNA: TGTGCCATCAGTGCCCGGACAGGGAATAGCAATCAGCCCCAGCATTTT.

This clone came up a few times. The V and J genes are TRBV5-4 and TRBJ1-2, with 8 positions matching TRBD1. The CDR3 has 12 amino acids. Germline V gene sequence: CDR1 SGHNT, CDR2 YYREEE (reference sequence). J gave up 4 bases and V 7 bases, and 3 bases lay outside the gene matches. The CDR3 region is CASGQGTYGYTF. The CDR3 DNA is TGTGCCAGCGGACAGGGTACCTATGGCTACACCTTC. Full variable domain (rest looked up from reference TRBV5-4 and TRBJ1-2): ETGVTQSPTHLIKTRGQQVTLRCSSQSGHNTVSWYQQALGQGPQFIFQYYREEENGRGNFPPRFSGLQFPNYSSELNVNALELDDSALYLCASGQGTYGYTFGSGTRLTVV.

V is TRBV11-2 and J is TRBJ1-6; 7 nucleotides match TRBD1. CDR3 length: 16 amino acids. CDR1 is SGHAT and CDR2 is FQNNGV in the germline V gene. The junction had 7 bases not matched to a gene; V was cut back by 5 bases and J by 3 bases. The CDR3: CASSQATGNYNSPLHF. For the CDR3, the DNA is TGTGCCAGCAGCCAAGCGACAGGGAACTATAATTCACCCCTCCACTTT.

This chain uses TRBV6-1 with TRBJ1-4, with 8 nucleotides matching TRBD1. V gave up 5 bases and J gave up 5 bases; unmatched junction bases: 7. Germline-derived CDR1 and CDR2 are MNHNS and SASEGT. The CDR3 sequence is 15 residues long. The DNA for the CDR3 is TGTGCCAGCAGTCAAAGGACAGGGCAAAATGAAAAACTGTTTTTT. Amino acid sequence: CASSQRTGQNEKLFF.

V gene TRBV5-4 combines with J gene TRBJ1-2; TRBD1 aligns across 10 bases. V lost 5 bases, J lost 3 bases, and 4 bases stayed unmatched. The germline CDR1 and CDR2 sequences are SGHNT and YYREEE (reference sequence). This CDR3 is built from 14 residues. As DNA, the CDR3 is TGTGCCAGCAGGGTGACAGGGGGCGACTATGGCTACACCTTC. Protein sequence: CASRVTGGDYGYTF.